The rows below give T cell receptor beta chains drawn from one sample of a study of blood T cell repertoires in COVID-19. Some clones are missing from TCRdb's copy, which holds only in-frame ones; the method was immunoSEQ multiplex PCR. This table has tens of thousands of clones, roughly four fifths appearing once. The sample consisted of peripheral blood. The receptors stem from a man aged 45-65 years with active or convalescent COVID-19. Both conserved end residues are part of each CDR3. The D gene is left open where the match is weak. Expanded clones are given a class, and other clones once, few, many or no size at all.

V gene,J gene,clone size,D gene,CDR3 protein,CDR3 DNA
TRBV6-5,TRBJ2-5,.,.,CASSSTGLETQYF,TGTGCCAGCAGTTCAACAGGGTTGGAGACCCAGTACTTC
TRBV19,TRBJ2-1,.,.,CASSIDRAGTYNEQFF,TGTGCCAGTAGTATAGATCGGGCGGGGACTTACAATGAGCAGTTCTTC
TRBV5-6,TRBJ2-5,.,TRBD1,CASSFRGQGAQTQYF,TGTGCCAGCAGCTTCAGGGGACAGGGGGCGCAGACCCAGTACTTC
TRBV7-2,TRBJ2-7,.,TRBD1,CASSKGTGSQYEQYF,TGTGCCAGCAGCAAAGGGACAGGGAGTCAGTACGAGCAGTACTTC
TRBV14,TRBJ1-6,.,.,CASSQDTTLSPLHF,TGTGCCAGCAGCCAAGATACGACACTGTCACCCCTCCACTTT
TRBV2,TRBJ1-4,.,.,CASRAVATNEKLFF,TGTGCCAGCAGGGCGGTCGCAACTAATGAAAAACTGTTTTTT
TRBV19,TRBJ2-1,.,TRBD2,CASSMERRGGNEQFF,TGTGCCAGTAGTATGGAGAGGCGGGGGGGGAATGAGCAGTTCTTC
TRBV5-1,TRBJ2-5,.,TRBD1,CASSRSTGEETQYF,TGCGCCAGCAGCCGTTCTACAGGGGAAGAGACCCAGTACTTC
TRBV4-1,TRBJ2-1,.,.,CASSQPTSFYRASYNEQFF,TGCGCCAGCAGCCAACCTACCTCATTCTACAGGGCCTCCTACAATGAGCAGTTCTTC
TRBV9,TRBJ1-2,.,TRBD1,CASSVGGTGPGYTF,TGTGCCAGCAGCGTAGGAGGGACAGGCCCCGGCTACACCTTC
TRBV5-1,TRBJ2-1,few,TRBD2,CASSLGLAGVNEQFF,TGCGCCAGCAGCCTAGGACTAGCGGGGGTTAATGAGCAGTTCTTC
TRBV7-2,TRBJ2-3,.,TRBD1,CASSLISPGGAADTQYF,TGTGCCAGCAGCCTAATCAGCCCAGGGGGCGCGGCAGATACGCAGTATTTT
TRBV2,TRBJ1-3,.,TRBD1,CASRDRGGNTIYF,TGTGCCAGCAGAGACAGGGGCGGAAACACCATATATTTT
TRBV6-6,TRBJ2-5,.,.,CASSTVQETQYF,TGTGCCAGCAGTACAGTACAAGAGACCCAGTACTTC
TRBV6-2/TRBV6-3,TRBJ2-7,.,TRBD1,CASSYTGQTYEQYF,TGTGCCAGCAGTTACACGGGACAGACCTACGAGCAGTACTTC
TRBV20-1,TRBJ2-3,.,.,CSALVIDTQYF,TGCAGTGCTTTAGTGATAGATACGCAGTATTTT
TRBV2,TRBJ2-5,.,TRBD1,CASRENTGGRETQYF,TGTGCCAGCAGAGAAAATACAGGGGGAAGGGAGACCCAGTACTTC
TRBV3-1/TRBV3-2,TRBJ1-2,.,TRBD1,CASRGQGLNYGYTF,TGTGCCAGCAGGGGACAGGGACTCAACTATGGCTACACCTTC
TRBV2,TRBJ2-3,.,TRBD1,CASSVTGGTGTDTQYF,TGTGCCAGCAGCGTTACAGGGGGCACGGGCACAGATACGCAGTATTTT
TRBV10-3,TRBJ1-5,.,.,CAISESRQANSNQPQHF,TGTGCCATCAGTGAGTCCCGACAGGCCAATAGCAATCAGCCCCAGCATTTT
TRBV3-1/TRBV3-2,TRBJ1-1,.,TRBD1,CASSQLGQGGEAFF,TGTGCCAGCAGCCAACTCGGACAGGGAGGTGAAGCTTTCTTT
TRBV19,TRBJ1-1,few,TRBD1,CASSIGTGFEAFF,TGTGCCAGTAGTATAGGGACAGGGTTTGAAGCTTTCTTT
TRBV10-3,TRBJ1-4,few,TRBD1,CAVRTGRTNEKLFF,TGTGCCGTAAGGACAGGCCGGACTAATGAAAAACTGTTTTTT
TRBV19,TRBJ2-3,.,.,CASSISYRGTDTQYF,TGTGCCAGTAGTATAAGTTACCGGGGTACAGATACGCAGTATTTT
TRBV2,TRBJ2-3,.,.,CASSGGRGSTDTQYF,TGTGCCAGCAGTGGAGGCAGGGGCAGCACAGATACGCAGTATTTT
TRBV2,TRBJ1-1,.,TRBD1,CASRLDRGPPAEAFF,TGTGCCAGCAGACTCGACAGGGGGCCTCCCGCTGAAGCTTTCTTT
TRBV29-1,TRBJ2-1,.,TRBD1,CSVGAVAGGHNEQFF,TGCAGCGTTGGAGCCGTGGCAGGGGGCCACAATGAGCAGTTCTTC
TRBV5-4,TRBJ2-6,once,TRBD2,CASSPSSGTSGANVLTF,TGTGCCAGCAGCCCATCTAGCGGAACCTCTGGGGCCAACGTCCTGACTTTC
TRBV5-1,TRBJ1-2,.,.,CASNPGLTGYTF,TGCGCCAGCAATCCAGGGCTCACTGGCTACACCTTC
TRBV29-1,TRBJ2-3,.,TRBD2,CSGGTSGGTDTQYF,TGCAGCGGGGGGACTAGCGGGGGCACAGATACGCAGTATTTT
TRBV18,TRBJ2-3,.,TRBD2,CASSPGLAATDTQYF,TGTGCCAGCTCACCAGGACTAGCGGCCACAGATACGCAGTATTTT
TRBV6-2/TRBV6-3,TRBJ1-5,.,.,CASSYDSLLRPQHF,TGTGCCAGCAGTTACGACAGCCTTTTGCGGCCCCAGCATTTT
TRBV7-6,TRBJ2-1,.,.,CASQGLVDNEQFF,TGTGCCAGCCAGGGCCTAGTCGACAATGAGCAGTTCTTC
TRBV4-1,TRBJ2-5,.,.,CASSQPTKGETQYF,TGCGCCAGCAGCCAACCTACTAAGGGGGAGACCCAGTACTTC
TRBV9,TRBJ1-1,.,TRBD1,CASSASDRGEAFF,TGTGCCAGCAGCGCATCTGACAGGGGAGAAGCTTTCTTT
TRBV4-1,TRBJ1-2,.,TRBD1,CASSHGQGDYGYTF,TGCGCCAGCAGCCATGGACAGGGGGACTATGGCTACACCTTC
TRBV18,TRBJ1-1,.,.,CASSPGGGDLITEAFF,TGTGCCAGCTCACCCGGCGGCGGGGACCTGATAACTGAAGCTTTCTTT
TRBV12-3/TRBV12-4,TRBJ1-5,.,.,CASSLTGAQPQHF,TGTGCCAGCAGTTTGACAGGCGCTCAGCCCCAGCATTTT
TRBV23-1,TRBJ1-1,.,TRBD1,CASSQMGQGANTEAFF,TGCGCCAGCAGTCAAATGGGACAGGGGGCCAACACTGAAGCTTTCTTT
TRBV19,TRBJ2-3,once,TRBD1,CASSIQQGIGTDTQYF,TGTGCCAGTAGTATACAACAGGGGATCGGGACAGATACGCAGTATTTT
TRBV7-9,TRBJ2-3,.,.,CASGTTSHTDTQYF,TGTGCCAGCGGAACGACATCCCACACAGATACGCAGTATTTT
TRBV27,TRBJ2-5,.,TRBD2,CASSPSPSGVKQTQYF,TGTGCCAGCAGTCCATCACCCAGCGGGGTCAAACAGACCCAGTACTTC
TRBV12-3/TRBV12-4,TRBJ1-1,.,.,CASRQGNTEAFF,TGTGCCAGCAGACAGGGGAACACTGAAGCTTTCTTT
TRBV5-1,TRBJ2-3,.,.,CASSLLRGDTQYF,TGCGCCAGCAGCCTTCTCCGGGGAGATACGCAGTATTTT
TRBV28,TRBJ1-4,.,TRBD1,CASIRTGGEKLFF,TGTGCCAGCATTAGGACAGGAGGGGAAAAACTGTTTTTT
TRBV14,TRBJ2-5,.,TRBD2,CASSQLTSVQETQYF,TGTGCCAGCAGCCAGCTGACTAGCGTCCAAGAGACCCAGTACTTC
TRBV19,TRBJ1-1,.,.,CATGEGWGNTEAFF,TGTGCCACCGGGGAGGGTTGGGGTAACACTGAAGCTTTCTTT
TRBV10-3,TRBJ2-3,.,TRBD2,CAITPAGGNTQYF,TGTGCCATCACTCCGGCGGGGGGCAATACGCAGTATTTT
TRBV6-4,TRBJ2-3,few,TRBD1,CASSDYRGSDTQYF,TGTGCCAGCAGTGACTACAGGGGGTCAGATACGCAGTATTTT